The next 27 T cell receptor beta chains were all read from a single sample in a study of human T cells and chemical hapten exposure. Time point noted: pre-sensitization, week 0. Treatment defined: therapeutic diphenylcyclopropenone sensitization with weekly scalp DPC. Using its own MiXCR run on the RACE reads, TCRdb lists one record per CDR3 protein. The sample holds roughly 120,000 distinct CDR3 sequences, about 13% seen once. The input for sequencing was whole blood, taken in connection with sensitization to the hapten diphenylcyclopropenone (DPC). These receptors were collected from a woman between 18 and 29 years old with alopecia areata. Some clones in this sample may be carry-over from other donors' samples.

This clonotype has more than one count but fewer than ten. The chain joins TRBV5-1 to TRBJ2-1; TRBD2 agrees at 10 bases. CDR3 length: 13 amino acids. The V and J ends lost 7 bases and 4 bases, in that order; junction bases with no gene match: 2. CDR1 is SGHRS and CDR2 is YFSETQ in the germline V gene. For the CDR3, the DNA is TGCGCCAGCCAGACTAGCGGGTACAATGAGCAGTTCTTC. Residues: CASQTSGYNEQFF. The full variable domain, its missing parts supplied by reference TRBV5-1 and TRBJ2-1, is KAGVTQTPRYLIKTRGQQVTLSCSPISGHRSVSWYQQTPGQGLQFLFEYFSETQRNKGNFPGRFSGRQFSNSRSEMNVSTLELGDSALYLCASQTSGYNEQFFGPGTRLTVL.

The sample holds a few counts of this clonotype. This sequence joins TRBV20-1 and TRBJ2-3; 7 bases are shared with TRBD1. The CDR3 contains 19 residues. The germline gives CDR1 DFQATT, CDR2 SNEGSKA (reference sequence). The V segment lost 1 base and the J segment 1 base; nucleotides outside the gene matches: 17. This chain's CDR3 is CSARVLGRQGTPGTDTQYF. CDR3 DNA: TGCAGTGCTAGAGTATTGGGCCGACAGGGAACTCCGGGCACAGATACGCAGTATTTT.

The table lists this clonotype with a few counts. This chain links TRBV29-1 with TRBJ1-1; unclear D gene. V gave up 0 bases and J gave up 1 base, with 6 bases separating them. Germline assignment: CDR1 SQVTM and CDR2 ANQGSEA. The CDR3 loop spans 13 amino acids. CDR3 nucleotide sequence: TGCAGCGTTGAAGATCTCACGAACACTGAAGCTTTCTTT. Amino acid sequence: CSVEDLTNTEAFF.

The chain carries TRBV4-2 and TRBJ2-4; D may be TRBD1 (5 bases). This CDR3 is built from 18 residues. Trimming cost V 5 bases and J 0 bases, with 20 bases left between them. The germline gives CDR1 LGHNA, CDR2 YNFKEQ. The CDR3 DNA is TGTGCCAGCAGCGAAGCGACAGATTACCGTCTAGCCAAAAACATTCAGTACTTC. Amino acid sequence: CASSEATDYRLAKNIQYF.

This clonotype was seen a handful of times. The chain employs TRBV5-6 and TRBJ2-5, with D hard to call. CDR3 length: 13 residues. Germline V gene sequence: CDR1 SGHDT, CDR2 YYEEEE. Trimming took 0 bases from V and 3 from J, leaving 6 bases between them. The CDR3 DNA sequence: TGTGCCAGCAGCTTGGAGCCAGAAGAGACCCAGTACTTC. This encodes CASSLEPEETQYF.

This clonotype was detected only once. Being one base from a much bigger clone, this may be a read error. The chain joins TRBV12-3 or TRBV12-4 to TRBJ2-1; TRBD2 matches at 9 bases. The CDR3 has 16 residues. V was pared by 3 bases and J by 9 bases, with 12 bases of the junction left unmatched. CDR3 in amino acids: CASSLGSGTSNPEQFF. In DNA, the CDR3 is TGTGCCAGCAGTTTGGGGTCCGGGACTAGCAATCCTGAGCAGTTCTTC.

The chain employs TRBV29-1 and TRBJ2-3; the D gene is possibly TRBD2 (5 bases). The germline V gene has CDR1 SQVTM and CDR2 ANQGSEA. There are 14 residues in the CDR3. V lost 7 bases and J 4 bases, leaving 18 bases between the germline ends. The CDR3: CSALPSNPSDTQYF. The DNA of the CDR3 is TGCAGCGCACTACCTAGCAATCCCTCAGATACGCAGTATTTT.

The chain links TRBV5-5 to TRBJ1-5, with a tentative D call TRBD1 (6 bases). V lost 0 bases to trimming and J lost 2 bases, with 9 bases between them. Germline assignment: CDR1 SGHKS and CDR2 YYEKEE (reference sequence). This CDR3 has 15 residues. The CDR3 DNA follows: TGTGCCAGCAGCTTGGCCGGGGGGCGCAATCAGCCCCAGCATTTT. Its translation: CASSLAGGRNQPQHF.

This clonotype has at least ten counts. The chain carries TRBV12-3 or TRBV12-4 and TRBJ2-7; 9 nucleotides match TRBD2. V dropped 6 bases and J dropped 1; count of bases not matched to a gene: 7. The CDR3 totals 15 residues. In DNA, the CDR3 is TGTGCCAGCAGCTCACTTAGCGGGGGTTCCTACGAGCAGTACTTC. It codes for CASSSLSGGSYEQYF.

In its sample, this clonotype was seen many times. The J gene is TRBJ1-6, the V gene TRBV5-6; D is ambiguous. Looked up from germline, CDR1 is SGHDT and CDR2 is YYEEEE. The V end lost 0 bases, the J end lost 8 bases, and 6 bases lay between the germline ends. CDR3 length equals 13 residues. CDR3 DNA: TGTGCCAGCAGCTTGGGTTTCCATTCACCCCTCCACTTT. Amino acid sequence: CASSLGFHSPLHF.

In its sample, this clonotype was seen many times. The chain combines TRBV3-1 with TRBJ1-6; TRBD1 aligns across 7 bases. Germline-derived CDR1 and CDR2 are LGHDT and YNNKEL (reference sequence). V shed 2 bases, J shed 7 bases, and the junction held 8 bases outside the gene matches. The CDR3 has 16 amino acids. CDR3 amino acids: CASSQRAGTANSPLHF. As DNA, the CDR3 is TGTGCCAGCAGCCAAAGGGCCGGGACAGCCAATTCACCCCTCCACTTT.

This clonotype was seen a few times. This chain links TRBV20-1 with TRBJ1-1, with 11 positions matching TRBD1. The V segment lost 5 bases and the J segment 3 bases; nucleotides outside the gene matches: 5. Germline V gene lookup returns CDR1 DFQATT and CDR2 SNEGSKA (reference sequence). This CDR3 region has 14 residues. CDR3 loop: CSAGTGGSYTEAFF. The DNA of the CDR3 is TGCAGTGCTGGGACAGGGGGATCGTACACTGAAGCTTTCTTT.

This sequence joins TRBV18 and TRBJ1-5; no firm D call. V shed 8 bases and J shed 0 bases, with 17 bases lying between them. The V gene's germline CDR1 is KGHSH and CDR2 LQKENI. The CDR3 extends over 16 amino acids. The CDR3 sequence: CASAGTSQNSNQPQHF. The CDR3 DNA sequence: TGTGCCAGCGCCGGCACTTCCCAGAATAGCAATCAGCCCCAGCATTTT.

This rearrangement joins TRBV3-1 to TRBJ2-3; D is uncertain. V lost 3 bases, J lost 0 bases, and 13 bases lay in between. The CDR3 runs 16 residues. CDR1 LGHDT and CDR2 YNNKEL come from the germline V gene (reference sequence). Here the CDR3 reads CASSQTWATSTDTQYF. CDR3 DNA: TGTGCCAGCAGCCAGACGTGGGCTACTAGCACAGATACGCAGTATTTT.

V is TRBV6-1 and J is TRBJ2-1, with TRBD1 matching 10 bases. J lost 4 bases, V lost 7 bases, and 7 bases had no gene match. The germline V gene encodes CDR1 MNHNS and CDR2 SASEGT. The CDR3 sequence is 15 residues long. DNA for the CDR3: TGTGCCAGCAAGCCGGGACAGGGGTATTACAATGAGCAGTTCTTC. Protein sequence: CASKPGQGYYNEQFF.

This clonotype has only a few counts. The chain carries TRBV11-2 and TRBJ2-3; tentatively, D is TRBD2 (5 bases). Germline CDR1 SGHAT, CDR2 FQNNGV. Trimming stripped 3 bases from V and 4 bases from J, with 8 bases between. The CDR3 totals 13 residues. CDR3 sequence reads: CASSFPGADTQYF. CDR3 DNA: TGTGCCAGCAGCTTTCCCGGGGCAGATACGCAGTATTTT.

The chain couples TRBV20-1 to TRBJ2-7; weak D call: TRBD2 (5 bases). This CDR3 has 10 amino acids. Germline assignment: CDR1 DFQATT and CDR2 SNEGSKA (reference sequence). Trimming cost V 4 bases and J 5 bases, with 6 bases left between them. The CDR3 DNA follows: TGCAGTGCTACGGGGAACGAGCAGTACTTC. Encoded protein: CSATGNEQYF.

This clonotype was picked up a small number of times. V and J are TRBV14 and TRBJ2-2, with D possibly being TRBD1 (5 bases). From germline, CDR1 is SGHDN and CDR2 FVKESK. CDR3 length: 15 residues. V lost 4 bases and J lost 7, with 16 bases in between. Here the CDR3 DNA reads TGTGCCAGCAGCCGTAGGGGCTTGCAAGACGGGGAGCTGTTTTTT. Translation gives CASSRRGLQDGELFF. Using reference TRBV14 and TRBJ2-2 for the parts outside the CDR3, the full variable domain is EAGVTQFPSHSVIEKGQTVTLRCDPISGHDNLYWYRRVMGKEIKFLLHFVKESKQDESGMPNNRFLAERTGGTYSTLKVQPAELEDSGVYFCASSRRGLQDGELFFGEGSRLTVL.

The V and J genes are TRBV7-8 and TRBJ2-3, with D unclear. The V and J ends lost 3 bases and 5 bases respectively, with 6 bases between them. CDR3 length: 12 residues. In germline, CDR1 is SGHVS, CDR2 FQNEAQ. The CDR3 loop is CASSFFRDTQYF. CDR3 nucleotides: TGTGCCAGCAGCTTCTTCAGAGATACGCAGTATTTT.

V and J are TRBV11-2 and TRBJ1-5; D is perhaps TRBD1 (5 bases). V gave up 5 bases and J gave up 3 bases, with 8 bases separating them. This CDR3 is built from 13 residues. Germline V gene sequence: CDR1 SGHAT, CDR2 FQNNGV. This chain's CDR3 is CASSRGVNQPQHF. The CDR3 coding sequence is TGTGCCAGCAGCCGAGGGGTCAATCAGCCCCAGCATTTT.

This clonotype was detected a few times. V is TRBV6-6 and J is TRBJ1-1; D might be TRBD1 (5 bases). The V gene's germline CDR1 is MNHNY and CDR2 SVGAGI (reference sequence). Trimming removed 2 bases from V and 5 bases from J, with 12 bases in between. The CDR3 is 14 amino acids. The CDR3 DNA follows: TGTGCCAGCAGTTACGCACCATGGGGGACTGAAGCTTTCTTT. Its translation: CASSYAPWGTEAFF.

The chain has TRBV19 and TRBJ1-2; no reliable D call. Germline V gene lookup returns CDR1 LNHDA and CDR2 SQIVND (reference sequence). Trimming removed 9 bases at V and 3 bases at J, with 11 bases between. The CDR3 has 12 residues. The CDR3 spells CASSPAYYGYTF. CDR3 nucleotide sequence: TGTGCCAGCAGCCCTGCCTACTATGGCTACACCTTC.

This chain connects TRBV6-5 to TRBJ2-1; D gene uncertain. Between the trimmed V and J ends, which lost 2 bases and 4 bases, there was a span of 6 bases. The CDR3 is 13 amino acids. CDR1 and CDR2 (germline): MNHEY, SVGAGI. CDR3 coding DNA: TGTGCCAGCAGTTACCAGGCATACAATGAGCAGTTCTTC. Encoded protein: CASSYQAYNEQFF.

The sample holds a few counts of this clonotype. The genes are TRBV20-1 and TRBJ1-2, with D possibly TRBD1 on 6 matching bases. CDR1 is DFQATT, CDR2 SNEGSKA, per germline (reference sequence). This CDR3 contains 17 residues. V lost 4 bases and J lost 2, with 23 bases in between. CDR3 protein: CSAKKTGVIVNNYGYTF. CDR3 DNA sequence: TGCAGTGCTAAAAAGACAGGAGTGATAGTCAACAACTATGGCTACACCTTC.

The V and J genes are TRBV3-1 and TRBJ2-6; D not certain. In germline, CDR1 is LGHDT, CDR2 YNNKEL (reference sequence). Trimming stripped 4 bases from V and 1 base from J, with 11 bases between. This CDR3 spans 16 amino acids. Written as DNA, the CDR3 is TGTGCCAGCAGCCTTGGATCCGATTCTGGGGCCAACGTCCTGACTTTC. It codes for CASSLGSDSGANVLTF.

The chain links TRBV7-9 to TRBJ1-6; possibly TRBD1 for D (5 bases). Per germline, CDR1 SEHNR and CDR2 FQNEAQ (reference sequence). The CDR3 spans 15 residues. V lost 4 bases to trimming and J lost 8 bases, with 15 bases between them. CDR3 protein: CASSSSGPQYSPLHF. For the CDR3, the DNA is TGTGCCAGCAGCTCCTCGGGACCTCAGTATTCACCCCTCCACTTT.

This clonotype was seen ten or more times. The chain joins TRBV20-1 to TRBJ1-2; no definite D call. V was clipped by 6 bases and J by 8 bases, with 13 bases between them. The length of the CDR3 is 11 residues. Germline V gene sequence: CDR1 DFQATT, CDR2 SNEGSKA (reference sequence). Here the CDR3 DNA reads TGCAGTGCCAGACCGTATAGAGGCTACACCTTC. Its protein product is CSARPYRGYTF.